This T cell receptor beta chain is drawn from a study of T cells in tuberculosis. The CDR3 runs to 16 residues. Per the germline V gene, CDR1 is LNHDA and CDR2 is SQIVND (reference sequence). After removal of 1 base from V and 2 bases from J, the junction contained 5 bases not matched to a gene. Notes on the study in general: GMM-specific TCRs were nearer to active tuberculosis alpha repertoires, suggesting expansion.

This table comes from immunoSEQ multiplex PCR, and its TCRdb copy is limited to in-frame clones, with some not included. The profile shows roughly 44,000 clones, about 96% of them singletons. Comments on this clone: Its cognate antigen is unknown.

The sample was PBMCs. This clonotype was sampled from a donor between 10 and 35 years old with latent tuberculosis or without tuberculosis infection. The rearrangement joins TRBV19 to TRBJ2-3; TRBD2 matches at 8 bases. This CDR3 is CASSIGVAGITDTQYF. The CDR3 region has the DNA TGTGCCAGTAGTATAGGCGTAGCGGGAATCACAGATACGCAGTATTTT.